The TCR beta chain under discussion was sequenced for a study of cytomegalovirus exposure and HLA in healthy donors. About this clone: What it recognizes is unknown.

Unrecorded immune exposure was likely among donors, who were nominally healthy when sampled. PCR used 60 Vbeta primers and 13 Jbeta primers. Sequencing used immunoSEQ multiplex PCR; TCRdb keeps in-frame clones, though not all of them. The sample consists of 70,000 to 85,000 clones, 74% of them appearing once. From germline, CDR1 is SGHRS and CDR2 YFSETQ. J gave up 8 bases and V 2 bases, and 8 bases lay outside the gene matches. This CDR3 comprises 15 residues. The study, taken as a whole, reports: Usually a TCR sequence was rare, but some public TCRs were found in many donors.

The chain employs TRBV5-1 and TRBJ1-4, with TRBD1 matching 8 bases. Sequenced input: PBMCs. This receptor was identified in a man aged 35-49 years in good health and CMV-seropositive. The CDR3 spells CASSLGRGLGEKLFF. The CDR3 nucleotides are TGCGCCAGCAGCTTAGGCAGGGGGCTCGGGGAAAAACTGTTTTTT.